The following is a TCR beta chain sequence with its context. This specimen comes from a study of blood T cell repertoires in COVID-19. Across the whole study: Some COVID-19 samples were acute and others convalescent; all came from the United States, Italy and Spain.

J lost 1 base, V lost 4 bases, and 5 bases had no gene match. Germline V CDR1 and CDR2: MNHEY, SVGEGT. The CDR3 is made up of 16 amino acids. Source study methods: Amplification of reference gene primers was used by the study to estimate nucleated cell counts. The table came from immunoSEQ multiplex PCR; TCRdb's copy has only in-frame clones and leaves some out. V and J calls plus clone size are reproduced from that table; the DNA served to infer D and trimming. Of around 170,000 clones listed, less than 85% are singletons. The clonotype originates from a man between 50 and 59 years old who had recovered from COVID-19. The rearrangement uses TRBV6-2 or TRBV6-3 and TRBJ2-5; 11 bases are shared with TRBD1. Sequenced input: PBMCs or T cells enriched from blood (not recorded which). CDR3 in amino acids: CASSSGQGAFQETQYF. The CDR3 DNA follows: TGTGCCAGCAGTTCAGGACAGGGGGCTTTCCAAGAGACCCAGTACTTC.